A selection of T cell receptor beta chains follows, all from one sample in a study of T-cell memory formation after mild COVID-19. TCRdb processed the 5' RACE reads anew with MiXCR; each CDR3 protein has one entry. The data contain 400,000 to 550,000 distinct CDR3 sequences, around a quarter of them seen just once; the ten biggest clones take up 12%. Sequencing was done on a sample of PBMCs or a T cell subset sorted from them (not recorded which). These receptors were obtained from an adult woman who had mild COVID-19 (a few samples of this study predate the infection). Cell type and time point are not known. CDR3s include the opening cysteine and the closing phenylalanine or tryptophan. A D gene is named only where the DNA matches it firmly. Clone sizes are given selectively: once, few, many, or a class where the clone is expanded.

v_gene	d_gene	j_gene	abundance	CDR3nt	CDR3aa
TRBV2	-	TRBJ1-2	few	TGTGCCAGCGATCCACAGGGATCTGCCTATGGCTACACCTTC	CASDPQGSAYGYTF
TRBV15	TRBD2	TRBJ2-1	-	TGTGCCACCAGCAGACAACAGCGGGAGGGTCAAAATGAGCAGTTCTTC	CATSRQQREGQNEQFF
TRBV7-2	TRBD2	TRBJ2-1	few	TGTGCCAGCAGCTTAGTGGGGACTAGCGGAGGAAAAGGTGAGCAGTTCTTC	CASSLVGTSGGKGEQFF
TRBV29-1	TRBD1	TRBJ1-2	-	TGCAGCGACCTGACAGGGAAAGGTGGCTACACCTTC	CSDLTGKGGYTF
TRBV29-1	TRBD2	TRBJ2-7	few	TGCAGCGTTGACATAGCGGGTGTCTACGAGCAGTACTTC	CSVDIAGVYEQYF
TRBV4-3	-	TRBJ2-5	few	TGCGCCAGCAGTCCCTCGACCTATACAGCCGCGGGGGAGACCCAGTACTTC	CASSPSTYTAAGETQYF
TRBV19	-	TRBJ1-2	-	TGTGCCAGTAGTCGGGGGTACTATGGCTACACCTTC	CASSRGYYGYTF
TRBV7-2	TRBD1	TRBJ1-2	-	TGTGCCAGCAGCCCAGACAGGGGAACTAACTATGGCTACACCTTC	CASSPDRGTNYGYTF
TRBV30	TRBD1	TRBJ2-3	-	TGTGCCCTCCGGGACAGTCGTTGGGATACGCAGTATTTT	CALRDSRWDTQYF
TRBV7-6	-	TRBJ2-1	few	TGTGCCAGCAGCCCGGACCCCACTAGTCTGTCCAATGAGCAGTTCTTC	CASSPDPTSLSNEQFF
TRBV7-3	TRBD2	TRBJ2-3	-	TGTGCCAGCGGGACTAGCGGTGGGTTCACAGATACGCAGTATTTT	CASGTSGGFTDTQYF